Sequencing of this T cell receptor (beta chain) was carried out in a study of early T cells in non-severe SARS-CoV-2 infection. Findings of the study overall: The VDJdb matching leaned toward anti-spike CD8 responses and overlooked private and CD4 specificities.

TCRdb re-called the 5' RACE reads through MiXCR, storing one row per CDR3 protein. Among roughly 110,000 distinct CDR3 sequences, approximately 10% were seen once, and the ten largest hold around 8%. This clonotype was detected only a few times. What it binds is unknown. The CDR3 totals 16 residues. V lost 7 bases to trimming and J lost 7 bases; unmatched junction nucleotides: 21. Germline V CDR1 and CDR2: SQVTM, ANQGSEA. The sample taken for sequencing was whole blood. The sequence was collected from an adult who was a healthcare worker with PCR-confirmed SARS-CoV-2 infection or an uninfected control (not recorded which). The chain couples TRBV29-1 to TRBJ2-5, with TRBD1 matching 7 bases. The CDR3 region is CSARTGTAPKSVTQYF. CDR3 in DNA: TGCAGCGCCCGTACCGGGACAGCACCGAAGAGCGTGACCCAGTACTTC.